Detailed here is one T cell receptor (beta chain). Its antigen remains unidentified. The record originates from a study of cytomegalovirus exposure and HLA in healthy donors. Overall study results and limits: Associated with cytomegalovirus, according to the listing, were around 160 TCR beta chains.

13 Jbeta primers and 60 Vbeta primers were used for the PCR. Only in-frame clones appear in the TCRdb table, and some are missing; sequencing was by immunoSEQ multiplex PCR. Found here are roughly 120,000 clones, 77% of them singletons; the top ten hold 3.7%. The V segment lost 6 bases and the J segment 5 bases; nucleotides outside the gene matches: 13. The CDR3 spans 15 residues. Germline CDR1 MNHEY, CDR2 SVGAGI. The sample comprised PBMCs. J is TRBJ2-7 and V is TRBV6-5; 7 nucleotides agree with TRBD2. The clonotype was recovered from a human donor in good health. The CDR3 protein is CASSLMGGIGDEQYF. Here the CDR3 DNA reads TGTGCCAGCAGCTTGATGGGGGGGATCGGGGACGAGCAGTACTTC.